The T cell receptor (beta chain) under discussion was sequenced for a study of T-cell reconstitution after alpha-beta-depleted transplantation in children (dated by TCRdb to 2016 to 2017). Some background on the complete study: The study quantitatively tracked T-cell immune reconstitution after TCRalphabeta/CD19-depleted allogeneic hematopoietic cell transplantation in children using TCR repertoire profiling.

Trimming at the junction amounts to 5 bases on V and 1 base on J, and the germline ends lie 15 bases apart. The CDR3, from cysteine to phenylalanine, totals 15 residues. Kept here is only the CDR3 DNA, which spans 45 bases and is read in frame from base 1. Taken from the germline V gene, the CDR1 and CDR2 loops are MNHNS and SASEGT. This clonotype appeared a few times. Its antigen is currently not known. No base quality values were provided; no much bigger clone lies one nucleotide off. Libraries were prepared through PCR. The run used an Illumina HiSeq 2500. Molecular barcoding was employed in the preparation of TCR libraries, with unique molecular identifiers being used to normalize TCRbeta repertoire quantification. TCRdb cleaned the public reads at Q25 with fastp, built clones with MiXCR and kept in-frame beta chains. CDR3 protein duplicates are merged, each entry listing the most common genes and DNA. For this sample there are hundreds of thousands of distinct CDR3 sequences; about 16% appear just once. The ten largest clonotypes hold 3.3% of the sample.

The rearrangement combines TRBV6-1 with TRBJ2-7; the D match is possibly TRBD1 or TRBD2, with 5 bases aligned in each. This sequence was found in a human donor who donated a stem cell graft to a child with acute lymphoblastic leukemia. The material was PBMCs from the stem cell graft donor, obtained from the stem cell graft. The sequenced DNA is TGTGCCAGCAGTCGCTCCGGGACCGCTTCCTACGAGCAGTACTTC. It specifies CASSRSGTASYEQYF.